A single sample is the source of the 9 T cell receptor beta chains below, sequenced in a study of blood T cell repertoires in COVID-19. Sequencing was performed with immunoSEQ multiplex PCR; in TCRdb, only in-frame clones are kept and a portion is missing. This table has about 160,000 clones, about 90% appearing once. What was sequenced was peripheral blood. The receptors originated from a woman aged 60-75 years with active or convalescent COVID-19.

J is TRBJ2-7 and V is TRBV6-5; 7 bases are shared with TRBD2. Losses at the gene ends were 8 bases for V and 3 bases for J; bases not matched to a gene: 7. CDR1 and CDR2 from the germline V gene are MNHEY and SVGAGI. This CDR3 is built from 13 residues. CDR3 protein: CASQWAGDYEQYF. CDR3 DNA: TGTGCCAGCCAGTGGGCGGGGGACTACGAGCAGTACTTC.

The CDR3 bases are TGTGCCAGCAGTTACAATTGGGGGGGGAATGAGCAGTTCTTC. Translation gives CASSYNWGGNEQFF. This chain uses TRBV6-2 or TRBV6-3 with TRBJ2-1, with TRBD2 identical over 7 bases. From germline, CDR1 is MNHEY and CDR2 SVGEGT. This CDR3 is 14 amino acids long. Unmatched junction bases numbered 5, after V lost 2 bases and J lost 7 bases.

The CDR3 loop reads CASSPRTSTGELFF. DNA of the CDR3: TGTGCCAGCAGCCCAAGGACTTCCACCGGGGAGCTGTTTTTT. J is TRBJ2-2 and V is TRBV7-2; tentative D call: TRBD2 (5 bases). Germline assignment: CDR1 SGHTA and CDR2 FQGNSA. The V end was cut by 5 bases, the J end by 4 bases, with 11 bases between. This CDR3 region has 14 residues.

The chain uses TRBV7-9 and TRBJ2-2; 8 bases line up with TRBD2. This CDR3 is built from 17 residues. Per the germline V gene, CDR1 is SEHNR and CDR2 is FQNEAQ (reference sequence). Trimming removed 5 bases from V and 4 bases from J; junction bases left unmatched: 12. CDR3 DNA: TGTGCCAGCAGCCTTACCGCGGGGGGCCCTCCCACCGGGGAGCTGTTTTTT. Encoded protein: CASSLTAGGPPTGELFF.

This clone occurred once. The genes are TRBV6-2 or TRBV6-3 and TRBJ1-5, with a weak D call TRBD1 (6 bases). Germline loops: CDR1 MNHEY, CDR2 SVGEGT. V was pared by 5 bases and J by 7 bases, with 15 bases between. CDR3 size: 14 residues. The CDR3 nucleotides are TGTGCCAGCAGTCCCACAGGGTCCGTCCAGCCCCAGCATTTT. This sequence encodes CASSPTGSVQPQHF.

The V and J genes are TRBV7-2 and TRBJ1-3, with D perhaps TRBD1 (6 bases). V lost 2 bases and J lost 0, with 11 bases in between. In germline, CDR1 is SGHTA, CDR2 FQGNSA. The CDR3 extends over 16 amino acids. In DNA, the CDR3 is TGTGCCAGCAGCTTAAGAGAAGGGGGCTCTGGAAACACCATATATTTT. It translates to CASSLREGGSGNTIYF.

CDR3 sequence: CASSLLRGESRTSTDTQYF. In DNA form, the CDR3 reads TGCGCCAGCAGCTTGCTGCGGGGAGAAAGTCGTACTAGCACAGATACGCAGTATTTT. The chain joins TRBV5-1 to TRBJ2-3, with D possibly being TRBD2 (6 bases). V was trimmed by 1 base and J by 0 bases, leaving 21 bases between them. Germline V gene data show CDR1 as SGHRS and CDR2 as YFSETQ. CDR3 length: 19 amino acids.

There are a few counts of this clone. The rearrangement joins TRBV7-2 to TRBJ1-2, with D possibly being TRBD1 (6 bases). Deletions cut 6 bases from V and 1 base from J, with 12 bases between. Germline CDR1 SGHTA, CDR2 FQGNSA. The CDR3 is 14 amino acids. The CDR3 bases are TGTGCCAGCAGGGGGCAGGGGAATAACTATGGCTACACCTTC. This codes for CASRGQGNNYGYTF.

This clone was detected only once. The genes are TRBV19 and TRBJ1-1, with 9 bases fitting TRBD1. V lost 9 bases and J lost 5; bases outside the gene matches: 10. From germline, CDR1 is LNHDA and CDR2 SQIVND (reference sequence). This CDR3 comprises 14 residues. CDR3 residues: CASRPGQGRTEAFF. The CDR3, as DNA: TGTGCCAGCCGTCCCGGACAGGGGCGGACTGAAGCTTTCTTT.